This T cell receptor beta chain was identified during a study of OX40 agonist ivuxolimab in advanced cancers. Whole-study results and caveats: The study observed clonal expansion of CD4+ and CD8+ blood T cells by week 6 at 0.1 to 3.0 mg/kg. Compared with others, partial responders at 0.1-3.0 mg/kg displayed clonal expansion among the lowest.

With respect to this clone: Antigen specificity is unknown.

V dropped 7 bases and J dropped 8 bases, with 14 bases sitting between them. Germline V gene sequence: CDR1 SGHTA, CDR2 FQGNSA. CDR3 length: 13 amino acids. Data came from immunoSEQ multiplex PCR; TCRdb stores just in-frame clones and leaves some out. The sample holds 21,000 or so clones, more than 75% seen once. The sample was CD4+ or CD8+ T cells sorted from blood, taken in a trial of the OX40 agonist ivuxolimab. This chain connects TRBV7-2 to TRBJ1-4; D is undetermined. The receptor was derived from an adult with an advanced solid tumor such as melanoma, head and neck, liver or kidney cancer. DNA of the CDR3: TGTGCCAGCACCTCCCTTGGTAGAGAAAAACTGTTTTTT. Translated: CASTSLGREKLFF.